The next 28 T cell receptor beta chains were all read from a single sample in a study of OX40 agonist ivuxolimab in advanced cancers. The library came from the immunoSEQ multiplex PCR assay. TCRdb mirrors the immuneACCESS table, restricted to in-frame sequences. Some clones are absent from its copies; in checked studies, under half trace to an unresolved V gene, and the reason for the others is unknown. The sample table lists some 50,000 clones, roughly 85% of them with a count of one. Of the sample, approximately 7.9% falls within the top ten clones. The source was CD4+ or CD8+ T cells sorted from blood, collected in a trial of the OX40 agonist ivuxolimab. The receptor source for this set is an adult with an advanced solid tumor such as melanoma, head and neck, liver or kidney cancer.

Here the CDR3 DNA reads TGTGCCAGCAGCCCGAAGGGACTAGCGGGAGGCGGCGAGCAGTACTTC. The encoded protein is CASSPKGLAGGGEQYF. The chain employs TRBV5-4 and TRBJ2-7; 15 positions match TRBD2. Trimming at V came to 4 bases and at J to 6 bases, leaving 8 bases not matched to a gene. The CDR3 has 16 amino acids. The germline gives CDR1 SGHNT, CDR2 YYREEE (reference sequence).

J is TRBJ2-6 and V is TRBV12-5; D may be TRBD2 (6 bases). Trimming removed 3 bases at V and 0 bases at J, with 12 bases between. Germline V CDR1 and CDR2: LGHNT, FRNRAP. CDR3 size: 17 residues. The CDR3 sequence: CASGFRGLSSGANVLTF. The CDR3 DNA is TGTGCTAGTGGTTTCCGGGGGTTAAGCTCTGGGGCCAACGTCCTGACTTTC.

The rearrangement uses TRBV9 and TRBJ1-1, with 7 bases identical to TRBD1. Germline V gene data show CDR1 as SGDLS and CDR2 as YYNGEE. Trimming cost V 3 bases and J 6 bases; bases outside gene matches: 2. The CDR3 sequence is 12 residues long. In nucleotides, the CDR3 is TGTGCCAGCAGCGGGACAGGTTCTGAAGCTTTCTTT. It encodes CASSGTGSEAFF.

The chain has TRBV7-2 and TRBJ2-7, with 14 bases fitting TRBD2. This CDR3 spans 16 amino acids. With 6 bases clipped from V and 7 bases from J, the junction kept 11 bases outside the gene matches. Germline values: CDR1 SGHTA, CDR2 FQGNSA. CDR3 nucleotides: TGTGCCAGCAGTAACGTCCCGGGACTAGCGGGAGTTGAGCAGTACTTC. Translated: CASSNVPGLAGVEQYF.

CDR3 DNA: TGTGCCAGCAGCTTAGCTCCAGGCCCACCGAACACTGAAGCTTTCTTT. Translated, it gives CASSLAPGPPNTEAFF. The chain couples TRBV7-2 to TRBJ1-1; the D is unclear. Germline V gene lookup returns CDR1 SGHTA and CDR2 FQGNSA. V lost 0 bases, J lost 1 base, and 12 bases lay in between. This CDR3 contains 16 residues.

V gene TRBV4-1 combines with J gene TRBJ1-6; D possibly corresponds to TRBD1 (5 bases). Trimming left V 2 bases short and J 8 bases short, with 13 bases between. In germline, CDR1 is MGHRA, CDR2 YSYEKL. The CDR3 consists of 15 residues. The CDR3 DNA sequence: TGCGCCAGCAGCCAACGGGGGGGGAGCTATTCACCCCTCCACTTT. Encoded protein: CASSQRGGSYSPLHF.

This clone has a handful of counts. The chain has TRBV28 and TRBJ2-6, with D maybe TRBD2 (7 bases). The ends were cut back, 7 bases at V and 4 bases at J, with 17 bases in the middle. CDR3 length: 16 residues. CDR1 and CDR2 (germline): MDHEN, SYDVKM. The CDR3 protein is CASIPAGAAGANVLTF. The CDR3 DNA reads as TGTGCCAGCATCCCGGCGGGGGCCGCCGGGGCCAACGTCCTGACTTTC.

This clone has just one count. The rearrangement joins TRBV7-2 to TRBJ2-5; TRBD2 agrees at 7 bases. V shed 1 base and J 11 bases; nucleotides not matched to a gene: 13. The CDR3 length is 15 residues. Germline V gene data show CDR1 as SGHTA and CDR2 as FQGNSA. CDR3 protein: CASSLVFPRAREQYF. Written as DNA, the CDR3 is TGTGCCAGCAGCTTAGTGTTTCCCAGGGCGCGGGAGCAGTACTTC.

The chain uses TRBV18 and TRBJ1-3; D gene uncertain. The CDR3 length is 15 residues. CDR1 is KGHSH, CDR2 LQKENI, per germline. Trimming shortened V by 6 bases and J by 6 bases, and 18 bases separated the two germline ends. CDR3 amino acids: CASSPSGSPTNTIYF. The CDR3 nucleotides read TGTGCCAGCTCCCCCTCGGGCAGCCCAACAAACACCATATATTTT.

The chain employs TRBV19 and TRBJ2-7; 13 nucleotides match TRBD2. The CDR3 totals 14 residues. V shed 6 bases, J shed 6 bases, and the junction held 5 bases outside the gene matches. Germline V gene data show CDR1 as LNHDA and CDR2 as SQIVND (reference sequence). DNA of the CDR3: TGTGCCAGTAGGCCTACTAGCGGGAGGGGCGAGCAGTACTTC. The encoded protein is CASRPTSGRGEQYF.

The V call is TRBV18, the J call TRBJ1-2; the match to TRBD1 covers 9 bases. CDR1 and CDR2 from the germline V gene are KGHSH and LQKENI. The J segment lost 2 bases and the V segment lost 4 bases, leaving 11 bases of the junction unmatched. The CDR3 has 17 residues. Here the CDR3 DNA reads TGTGCCAGCTCACTACAACGAACAGGGGGCGCAAACTATGGCTACACCTTC. Amino acids: CASSLQRTGGANYGYTF.

This chain joins TRBV11-3 and TRBJ2-7, with 10 bases matching TRBD1. The ends lost 0 bases at V and 5 bases at J; junction bases unmatched: 4. This CDR3 is 15 amino acids long. CDR1 and CDR2 from the germline V gene are SGHNT and YENEEA. The CDR3 sequence is CASSLDGDRGHEQYF. The CDR3, as DNA: TGTGCCAGCAGCTTAGACGGGGACAGGGGCCACGAGCAGTACTTC.

This chain joins TRBV9 and TRBJ1-2; D gene ambiguous. Germline V lookup: CDR1 SGDLS, CDR2 YYNGEE. The CDR3 extends over 14 amino acids. The germline V and J ends were trimmed by 6 bases and 8 bases, with 20 bases remaining between them. The CDR3 region has the DNA TGTGCCAGCACAGCGTTAATCGGAGTCGAGGGCTACACCTTC. Its translation: CASTALIGVEGYTF.

This chain joins TRBV11-2 and TRBJ1-5; 11 bases map to TRBD1. The germline CDR1 and CDR2 sequences are SGHAT and FQNNGV. Trimming removed 5 bases from V and 1 base from J; junction bases left unmatched: 1. The CDR3 covers 15 residues. The CDR3 region is CASSRDRGSNQPQHF. CDR3 nucleotides: TGTGCCAGCAGCCGGGACAGGGGGAGCAATCAGCCCCAGCATTTT.

The count of this clone is one. The chain joins TRBV18 to TRBJ1-5; 10 bases line up with TRBD1. Germline-derived CDR1 and CDR2 are KGHSH and LQKENI. Trimming removed 3 bases from V and 0 bases from J; junction bases left unmatched: 14. This CDR3 is built from 20 residues. In DNA form, the CDR3 reads TGTGCCAGCTCACCTTCGCTGACAGGGGGCCGGGTCTCTAGCAATCAGCCCCAGCATTTT. Its translation is CASSPSLTGGRVSSNQPQHF. The whole variable domain, filled in from reference TRBV18 and TRBJ1-5, reads NAGVMQNPRHLVRRRGQEARLRCSPMKGHSHVYWYRQLPEEGLKFMVYLQKENIIDESGMPKERFSAEFPKEGPSILRIQQVVRGDSAAYFCASSPSLTGGRVSSNQPQHFGDGTRLSIL.

This clone was seen a handful of times. V and J are TRBV19 and TRBJ2-5; no clear D gene. CDR3 length equals 14 residues. Per the germline V gene, CDR1 is LNHDA and CDR2 is SQIVND (reference sequence). The V end lost 2 bases, the J end lost 2 bases, and 9 bases lay between the germline ends. CDR3 region: CASSIMAFQETQYF. CDR3 in DNA: TGTGCCAGTAGTATAATGGCTTTTCAAGAGACCCAGTACTTC.

The V and J genes are TRBV5-1 and TRBJ2-1; TRBD2 matches 8 bases. With V trimmed by 0 bases and J by 2 bases, 13 bases remained unmatched. The CDR3 runs to 19 residues. CDR1 and CDR2 from the germline V gene are SGHRS and YFSETQ. The CDR3 region has the DNA TGCGCCAGCAGCTTGGCTGAATTGACGGGAGGGCTCACCTACAATGAGCAGTTCTTC. It codes for CASSLAELTGGLTYNEQFF.

The genes are TRBV11-3 and TRBJ2-7; no firm D call. This CDR3 spans 11 amino acids. Trimming left V 3 bases short and J 5 bases short, with 5 bases between. Looked up from germline, CDR1 is SGHNT and CDR2 is YENEEA. The CDR3 reads CASSFIDEQYF. Written as DNA, the CDR3 is TGTGCCAGCAGCTTTATTGACGAGCAGTACTTC.

The chain recombines TRBV19 with TRBJ1-2; D unclear. V lost 8 bases and J 0 bases, leaving 7 bases between the germline ends. From germline, CDR1 is LNHDA and CDR2 SQIVND (reference sequence). This CDR3 is built from 12 residues. Here the CDR3 DNA reads TGTGCCAGTGCCCTTTCTAACTATGGCTACACCTTC. Its protein is CASALSNYGYTF.

This clone is termed medium-sized. This chain joins TRBV28 and TRBJ1-1; D remains unclear. Germline loops: CDR1 MDHEN, CDR2 SYDVKM. There are 10 residues in the CDR3. V was clipped by 9 bases and J by 7 bases, with 9 bases between them. CDR3 nucleotide sequence: TGTGCCAGTTCGTTCAATGAAGCTTTCTTT. Protein sequence: CASSFNEAFF. The variable domain in full, with the rest retrieved from reference TRBV28 and TRBJ1-1, is DVKVTQSSRYLVKRTGEKVFLECVQDMDHENMFWYRQDPGLGLRLIYFSYDVKMKEKGDIPEGYSVSREKKERFSLILESASTNQTSMYLCASSFNEAFFGQGTRLTVV.

In its sample, this clone was seen once. The chain has TRBV30 and TRBJ1-6, with D possibly matching TRBD1 (5 bases). The CDR3 runs to 14 residues. Per the germline V gene, CDR1 is GTSNPN and CDR2 is SVGIG (reference sequence). V was pared by 5 bases and J by 7 bases, with 15 bases between. CDR3 protein: CAWRNPGPNSPLHF. The DNA for the CDR3 is TGTGCCTGGCGAAATCCGGGGCCCAATTCACCCCTCCACTTT.

The chain couples TRBV4-3 to TRBJ2-1, with 7 bases that match TRBD2. The CDR3 is 17 residues long. The germline CDR1 and CDR2 sequences are LGHNA and YSLEER. V was pared by 4 bases and J by 8 bases, with 17 bases of the junction left unmatched. The CDR3 reads CASSPMSMWEGPHEQFF. The CDR3 nucleotides read TGCGCCAGCAGCCCGATGAGTATGTGGGAGGGCCCCCATGAGCAGTTCTTC.

The J gene is TRBJ2-5, the V gene TRBV19, with D tentatively TRBD1 or TRBD2 (5 bases each). V was trimmed by 5 bases and J by 7 bases, leaving 17 bases between them. This CDR3 spans 14 amino acids. CDR1 LNHDA and CDR2 SQIVND come from the germline V gene (reference sequence). In nucleotides, the CDR3 is TGTGCCAGTAGTCCGGGGACGGGCGGGTGGACCCAGTACTTC. Protein: CASSPGTGGWTQYF.

The rearrangement uses TRBV30 and TRBJ1-2; 7 nucleotides line up with TRBD1. Trimming cost V 5 bases and J 2 bases; bases outside gene matches: 8. The CDR3 sequence is 14 residues long. CDR1 GTSNPN and CDR2 SVGIG come from the germline V gene (reference sequence). Here the CDR3 reads CAWSPGGGNYGYTF. The CDR3 DNA reads TGTGCCTGGTCCCCGGGAGGGGGCAACTATGGCTACACCTTC.

The chain employs TRBV27 and TRBJ1-2, with D unresolved. The CDR3 sequence is 15 residues long. Germline V lookup: CDR1 MNHEY, CDR2 SMNVEV (reference sequence). Deletions cut 2 bases from V and 5 bases from J, with 15 bases between. The CDR3 DNA follows: TGTGCCAGCAGTTTAGAAGCCCCTCTCCCATATGGCTACACCTTC. This gives the protein CASSLEAPLPYGYTF.

The rearrangement links TRBV7-9 to TRBJ2-7; 8 nucleotides line up with TRBD2. V lost 6 bases, J lost 2 bases, and 3 bases stayed unmatched. CDR3 length: 13 amino acids. Germline CDR1 is SEHNR and CDR2 is FQNEAQ (reference sequence). The CDR3 sequence: CASRPGLAYEQYF. Here the CDR3 DNA reads TGTGCCAGCAGGCCGGGACTAGCCTACGAGCAGTACTTC.

J is TRBJ1-5 and V is TRBV5-6; no clear D gene. Germline CDR1 and CDR2: SGHDT and YYEEEE. V was shortened by 5 bases and J by 2 bases, with 14 bases between the two germline ends. This CDR3 is 15 amino acids long. CDR3 protein: CASSKDGWGNQPQHF. The CDR3 nucleotides read TGTGCCAGCAGTAAGGACGGATGGGGCAATCAGCCCCAGCATTTT. Combining the CDR3 with reference TRBV5-6 and TRBJ1-5 gives the whole variable domain DAGVTQSPTHLIKTRGQQVTLRCSPKSGHDTVSWYQQALGQGPQFIFQYYEEEERQRGNFPDRFSGHQFPNYSSELNVNALLLGDSALYLCASSKDGWGNQPQHFGDGTRLSIL.

The CDR3 DNA sequence: TGTGCCAGCAGCAAAGGTTTAAGCGACTCCTACAATGAGCAGTTCTTC. It is translated as CASSKGLSDSYNEQFF. The chain couples TRBV21-1 to TRBJ2-1; the table names TRBD2, a call not compared with the DNA. TRBV21-1 is a documented pseudogene. The CDR3 length is 16 residues.